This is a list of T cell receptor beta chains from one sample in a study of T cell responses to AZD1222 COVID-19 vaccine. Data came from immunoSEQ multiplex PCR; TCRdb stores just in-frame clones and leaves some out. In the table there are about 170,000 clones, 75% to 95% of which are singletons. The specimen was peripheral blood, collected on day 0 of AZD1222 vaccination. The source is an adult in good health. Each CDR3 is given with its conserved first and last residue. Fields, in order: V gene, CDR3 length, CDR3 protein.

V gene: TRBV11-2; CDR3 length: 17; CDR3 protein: CASSPGTVGPLHYGYTF
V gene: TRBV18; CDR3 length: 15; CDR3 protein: CASSPPGGLNTEAFF
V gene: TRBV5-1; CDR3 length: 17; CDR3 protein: CASSPGSRGGPYNEQFF
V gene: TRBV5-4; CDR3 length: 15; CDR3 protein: CASSFSGGIQETQYF
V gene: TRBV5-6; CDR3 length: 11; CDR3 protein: CASSAWAGYTF
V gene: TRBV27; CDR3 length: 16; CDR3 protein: CASSTTGALYNSPLHF
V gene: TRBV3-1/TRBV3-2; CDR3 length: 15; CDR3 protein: CASSQDTGAVSPLHF
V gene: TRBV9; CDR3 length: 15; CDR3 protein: CASSVAAGGYNEQFF
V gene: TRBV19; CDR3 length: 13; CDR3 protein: CASRGTGNYGYTF
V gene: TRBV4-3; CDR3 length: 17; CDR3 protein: CASSQDSRGQGGYGYTF
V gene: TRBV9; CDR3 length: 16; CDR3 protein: CASSPQGQGYNSPLHF
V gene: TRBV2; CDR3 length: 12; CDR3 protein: CASGAEAYEQYF
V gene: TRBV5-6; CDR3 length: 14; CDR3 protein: CASSHGQGSLEQYF
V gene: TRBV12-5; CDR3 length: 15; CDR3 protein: CASALGAGDSYEQYF
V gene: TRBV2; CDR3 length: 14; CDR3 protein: CASRPGLPNEKLFF
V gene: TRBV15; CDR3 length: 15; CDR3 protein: CATSRGSSSYNEQFF
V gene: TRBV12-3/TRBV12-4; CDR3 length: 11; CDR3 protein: CASSVGNGYTF
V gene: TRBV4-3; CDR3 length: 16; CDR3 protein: CASSQEGQRANYGYTF
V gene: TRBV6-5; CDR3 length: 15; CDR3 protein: CASSYDGGYLTEAFF
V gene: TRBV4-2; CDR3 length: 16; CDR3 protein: CASSQESSPRTDTQYF
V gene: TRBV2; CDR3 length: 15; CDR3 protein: CASRTGQGSSYEQYF
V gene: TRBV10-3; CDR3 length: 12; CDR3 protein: CAISPEGGVLFF
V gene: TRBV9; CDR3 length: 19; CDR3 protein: CASSVNPRGGTEMNTEAFF
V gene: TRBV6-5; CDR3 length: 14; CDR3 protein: CASSYGQANTEAFF
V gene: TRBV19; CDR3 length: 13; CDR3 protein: CASSPRQGAEAFF
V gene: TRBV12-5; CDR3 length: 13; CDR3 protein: CASGLEGFTEAFF
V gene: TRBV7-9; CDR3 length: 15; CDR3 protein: CASSLATDHNSPLHF
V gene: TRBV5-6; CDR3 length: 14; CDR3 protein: CASSHGRQQETQYF
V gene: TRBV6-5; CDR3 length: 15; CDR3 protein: CASRGWLAGSGELFF
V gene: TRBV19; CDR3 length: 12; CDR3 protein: CASSIGLVGAFF
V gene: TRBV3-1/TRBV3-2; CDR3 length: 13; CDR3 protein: CASSQSLSDEQYF
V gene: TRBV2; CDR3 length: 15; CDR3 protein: CASSPTPGHNNEQFF
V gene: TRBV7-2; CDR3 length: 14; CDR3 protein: CASAGGLSYNEQFF
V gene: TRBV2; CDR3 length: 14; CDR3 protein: CASSEGQTNQPQHF
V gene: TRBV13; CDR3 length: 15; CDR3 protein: CASSLGQDPNTEAFF
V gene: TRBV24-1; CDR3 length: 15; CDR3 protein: CATPQGRLPGETQYF